The 2 T cell receptor beta chains given below trace back to one sample, sequenced in a study of blood T cell repertoires in COVID-19. The table came from immunoSEQ multiplex PCR; TCRdb's copy has only in-frame clones and leaves some out. The sample shows about 250,000 clones, 75% to 85% of them seen only once. The specimen sequenced was peripheral blood. Every receptor here comes from a woman in her 70s with acute or convalescent COVID-19.

This chain connects TRBV5-4 to TRBJ1-3; TRBD1 is a possible D gene (6 bases). The CDR3 spans 18 residues. Per germline, CDR1 SGHNT and CDR2 YYREEE (reference sequence). The V end lost 5 bases, the J end lost 0 bases, and 21 bases lay between the germline ends. The CDR3 protein is CASSPGTPGFISGNTIYF. The CDR3 nucleotides read TGTGCCAGCAGTCCCGGGACACCGGGTTTTATCTCTGGAAACACCATATATTTT.

The chain has TRBV9 and TRBJ1-1; 8 nucleotides line up with TRBD1. CDR1 is SGDLS, CDR2 YYNGEE, per germline. There are 14 residues in the CDR3. V shed 3 bases and J 5 bases; nucleotides not matched to a gene: 6. The CDR3 loop is CASSAHRGLTEAFF. DNA of the CDR3: TGTGCCAGCAGCGCGCACAGGGGGTTGACTGAAGCTTTCTTT.